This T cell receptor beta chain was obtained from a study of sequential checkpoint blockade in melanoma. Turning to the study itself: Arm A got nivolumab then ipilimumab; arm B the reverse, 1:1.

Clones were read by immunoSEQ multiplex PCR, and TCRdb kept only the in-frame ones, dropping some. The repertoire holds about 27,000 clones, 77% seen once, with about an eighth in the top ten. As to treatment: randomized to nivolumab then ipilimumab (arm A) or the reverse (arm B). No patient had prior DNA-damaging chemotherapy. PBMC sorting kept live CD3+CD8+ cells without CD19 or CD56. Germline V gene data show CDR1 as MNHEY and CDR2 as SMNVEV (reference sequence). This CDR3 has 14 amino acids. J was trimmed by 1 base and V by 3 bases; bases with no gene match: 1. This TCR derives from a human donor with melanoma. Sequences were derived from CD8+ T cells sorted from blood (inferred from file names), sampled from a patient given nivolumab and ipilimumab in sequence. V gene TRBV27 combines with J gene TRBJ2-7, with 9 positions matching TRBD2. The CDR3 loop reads CASSFTSGSYEQYF. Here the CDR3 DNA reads TGTGCCAGCAGTTTTACTAGCGGGTCCTACGAGCAGTACTTC.